The 17 T cell receptor beta chains listed next were all sequenced from one sample in a study of human T cells and chemical hapten exposure. TCRdb reprocessed the 5' RACE reads with MiXCR, giving one entry per CDR3 protein. The sample contains approximately 150,000 distinct CDR3 sequences, 4.1% of which appear only once. Unfractionated whole blood yielded the extracted total RNA. Receptors were obtained from a female donor in good health.

The chain employs TRBV5-1 and TRBJ2-7; D unresolved. The CDR3 covers 15 residues. V lost 2 bases, J lost 4 bases, and 16 bases lay in between. Germline V CDR1 and CDR2: SGHRS, YFSETQ. The CDR3 spells CASSLAAGRKYEQYF. CDR3 DNA: TGCGCCAGCAGCTTAGCAGCAGGACGAAAGTACGAGCAGTACTTC.

Only a few counts were recorded for this clonotype. The V gene is TRBV19, the J gene TRBJ2-2; TRBD2 might be the D (7 bases). V gave up 6 bases and J gave up 3 bases, with 17 bases separating them. Germline loops: CDR1 LNHDA, CDR2 SQIVND (reference sequence). The CDR3 has 16 residues. The CDR3 DNA sequence: TGTGCCAGTAGAAAGCCTTTAGGGGGGGACACCGGGGAGCTGTTTTTT. Translating gives CASRKPLGGDTGELFF.

This clonotype was detected ten times or more. The J gene is TRBJ2-5, the V gene TRBV12-3 or TRBV12-4; D is unresolved. CDR3 length equals 13 residues. V dropped 2 bases and J dropped 1 base, with 5 bases sitting between them. The CDR3 spells CASSLSTQETQYF. CDR3 coding DNA: TGTGCCAGCAGTTTATCGACCCAAGAGACCCAGTACTTC.

This clonotype was counted ten times or more. An end of the junction differs from the germline gene, which may be a read error. The rearrangement joins TRBV20-1 to TRBJ2-5; 8 positions match TRBD1. CDR1 is DFQATT and CDR2 is SNEGSKA in the germline V gene (reference sequence). The CDR3 length is 13 residues. The CDR3 coding sequence is TGCAGTGCCCATCCAGGACAGGGCGCCCCAGTTGGCTTC. It specifies CSAHPGQGAPVGF.

This clonotype was recorded many times. The chain uses TRBV6-6 and TRBJ2-1, with TRBD2 matching over 11 bases. The CDR3 has 16 residues. CDR1 is MNHNY and CDR2 is SVGAGI in the germline V gene (reference sequence). The V and J ends lost 5 bases and 7 bases, in that order; junction bases with no gene match: 10. In DNA form, the CDR3 reads TGTGCCAGCAGTCCCTCCGGGGCTAGCGGGGGGAATGAGCAGTTCTTC. This gives the protein CASSPSGASGGNEQFF.

This clonotype appeared many times. V gene TRBV12-3 or TRBV12-4 combines with J gene TRBJ2-2; TRBD1 is a possible D gene (6 bases). This CDR3 is built from 14 residues. Trimming cost V 6 bases and J 3 bases, with 11 bases left between them. CDR3 protein: CASSSGVYTGELFF. In DNA, the CDR3 is TGTGCCAGCAGCTCAGGGGTTTACACCGGGGAGCTGTTTTTT.

This clonotype was detected ten times or more. V gene TRBV9 combines with J gene TRBJ1-1, with D unclear. Trimming removed 0 bases from V and 4 bases from J, with 13 bases in between. The CDR3 sequence is 15 residues long. Germline V gives CDR1 SGDLS, CDR2 YYNGEE. The CDR3 coding sequence is TGTGCCAGCAGCGTAGAAGGCGGAGGACTCACTGAAGCTTTCTTT. Protein: CASSVEGGGLTEAFF.

This clonotype was counted at least ten times. The V and J genes are TRBV20-1 and TRBJ1-2; D ambiguous. The V end was cut by 5 bases, the J end by 4 bases, with 11 bases between. Germline-derived CDR1 and CDR2 are DFQATT and SNEGSKA (reference sequence). This CDR3 comprises 12 residues. This CDR3 is CSAGGIRYGYTF. CDR3 DNA: TGCAGTGCTGGAGGGATCCGCTATGGCTACACCTTC.

This clonotype appeared many times. The chain couples TRBV16 to TRBJ1-5, with unresolved D. In germline, CDR1 is KGHSY, CDR2 FQNENV. This CDR3 is 14 amino acids long. V lost 6 bases and J lost 0, with 9 bases in between. The CDR3 bases are TGTGCCAGCAGGCAAAGTTTTAGCAATCAGCCCCAGCATTTT. The encoded protein is CASRQSFSNQPQHF.

This clonotype was seen at least ten times. The rearrangement uses TRBV6-2 or TRBV6-3 and TRBJ1-5, with D possibly TRBD1 on 5 matching bases. With 2 bases removed from V and 2 bases from J, the gap between germline ends came to 10 bases. The CDR3 extends over 15 amino acids. Per germline, CDR1 MNHEY and CDR2 SVGEGT. CDR3 DNA sequence: TGTGCCAGCAGTTACCAGGGAAGGGGCAATCAGCCCCAGCATTTT. This codes for CASSYQGRGNQPQHF.

The chain joins TRBV20-1 to TRBJ2-6; TRBD2 matches at 12 bases. CDR3 length equals 17 residues. Losses at the gene ends were 3 bases for V and 3 bases for J; bases not matched to a gene: 6. Germline lookup yields CDR1 DFQATT and CDR2 SNEGSKA (reference sequence). The chain's CDR3 is CSASTSGGPHGANVLTF. The CDR3 coding sequence is TGCAGTGCTAGTACTAGCGGGGGGCCACATGGGGCCAACGTCCTGACTTTC.

The chain employs TRBV20-1 and TRBJ2-5; TRBD1 agrees at 11 bases. Germline CDR1 and CDR2: DFQATT and SNEGSKA (reference sequence). This CDR3 is 17 amino acids long. Losses at the gene ends were 6 bases for V and 5 bases for J; bases not matched to a gene: 17. The CDR3 nucleotides read TGCAGTGCCAACCGGCGGACAGGGGGCCTGGCGAGGGAGACCCAGTACTTC. Amino acids: CSANRRTGGLARETQYF.

This clonotype has just a few counts. J is TRBJ2-3 and V is TRBV7-2; D unclear. Looked up from germline, CDR1 is SGHTA and CDR2 is FQGNSA. Trimming shortened V by 6 bases and J by 2 bases, and 3 bases separated the two germline ends. This CDR3 has 11 amino acids. For the CDR3, the DNA is TGTGCCAGCAGAAACACAGATACGCAGTATTTT. As protein: CASRNTDTQYF. Full variable domain (rest looked up from reference TRBV7-2 and TRBJ2-3): GAGVSQSPSNKVTEKGKDVELRCDPISGHTALYWYRQSLGQGLEFLIYFQGNSAPDKSGLPSDRFSAERTGGSVSTLTIQRTQQEDSAVYLCASRNTDTQYFGPGTRLTVL.

The sample holds many counts of this clonotype. This chain links TRBV4-3 with TRBJ1-4, with a weak D call TRBD1 (6 bases). The germline V gene has CDR1 LGHNA and CDR2 YSLEER. The CDR3 loop spans 18 amino acids. The V gene lost 3 bases and the J gene lost 8 bases, with 25 bases spanning the gap. Here the CDR3 reads CASSHGGAVGGVGEKLFF. In DNA, the CDR3 is TGCGCCAGCAGCCATGGCGGTGCAGTCGGGGGCGTCGGGGAAAAACTGTTTTTT.

This chain joins TRBV6-5 and TRBJ2-3; D ambiguous. CDR1 and CDR2 (germline): MNHEY, SVGAGI. Trimming removed 4 bases from V and 0 bases from J, with 5 bases in between. The CDR3 has 13 residues. This chain's CDR3 is CASSFRSTDTQYF. CDR3 coding DNA: TGTGCCAGCAGTTTCCGGAGCACAGATACGCAGTATTTT.

This clonotype was observed at least ten times. This chain connects TRBV5-1 to TRBJ2-5, with D unclear. Germline CDR1 and CDR2: SGHRS and YFSETQ. The CDR3 is 14 residues long. Trimming removed 2 bases from V and 2 bases from J, with 10 bases in between. CDR3: CASSLKGRQETQYF. Here the CDR3 DNA reads TGCGCCAGCAGCTTAAAGGGCAGGCAAGAGACCCAGTACTTC. Full variable domain (remainder filled in from reference TRBV5-1 and TRBJ2-5): KAGVTQTPRYLIKTRGQQVTLSCSPISGHRSVSWYQQTPGQGLQFLFEYFSETQRNKGNFPGRFSGRQFSNSRSEMNVSTLELGDSALYLCASSLKGRQETQYFGPGTRLLVL.

The rearrangement uses TRBV4-1 and TRBJ1-2; TRBD1 matches 7 bases. Germline lookup yields CDR1 MGHRA and CDR2 YSYEKL. With V trimmed by 2 bases and J by 3 bases, 12 bases remained unmatched. The CDR3 loop spans 17 amino acids. CDR3 residues: CASSQPGQIAFDYGYTF. DNA of the CDR3: TGCGCCAGCAGCCAACCGGGACAGATAGCCTTCGACTATGGCTACACCTTC.